The rows below give T cell receptor beta chains drawn from one sample of a study of T cell responses to AZD1222 COVID-19 vaccine. Method: immunoSEQ multiplex PCR; TCRdb's copy keeps in-frame clones and lacks some. Among under 200,000 clones, 85% to 95% were seen once, and the ten largest hold about 4.2%. Specimen: peripheral blood, collected on day 0 of AZD1222 vaccination. The receptors stem from an adult in good health. The CDR3 runs from the conserved cysteine through the conserved F or W. The order of the fields is CDR3 DNA, CDR3 protein, clone size, D gene, J gene, V gene. A D gene is named only where the DNA matches it firmly. The size entry is marked missing in some rows and otherwise reads once, few, many or a size class.

TGTGCCAGCAGCCAAGATAACCGACAGCAGCAGTACTTC	CASSQDNRQQQYF	-	-	TRBJ2-7	TRBV14
TGCGCCACCTCTGCGGGAGTAGAGGGGACCCAGTACTTC	CATSAGVEGTQYF	-	TRBD2	TRBJ2-5	TRBV10-1
TGTGCCACCAGTGCACAGGGGTGGTGGCCCCAGCATTTT	CATSAQGWWPQHF	-	TRBD1	TRBJ1-5	TRBV24-1
TGTGCCAGCTCACCACCGTTGACTAGCGGGAGCGCAACGCAGTATTTT	CASSPPLTSGSATQYF	-	TRBD2	TRBJ2-3	TRBV18
TGTGCCAGTAGCTCCCCCCAGACAGGGGGTGGCTATGGCTACACCTTC	CASSSPQTGGGYGYTF	-	TRBD1	TRBJ1-2	TRBV19
TGTGCCTGTTTTTCGGAAGTGTACGAGCAGTACTTC	CACFSEVYEQYF	-	-	TRBJ2-7	TRBV21-1
TGTGCCAGTCGTGGCAGCCTAGATAGCAATCAGCCCCAGCATTTT	CASRGSLDSNQPQHF	-	-	TRBJ1-5	TRBV27
TGTGCCAGCAGCCAAGATCAGGGGGCCTCCATGGCCCAGTACTTC	CASSQDQGASMAQYF	-	TRBD1	TRBJ2-5	TRBV3-1/TRBV3-2
TGCGCCAGCAGCTTGGGGTCCAAGGGTAATGAAAAACTGTTTTTT	CASSLGSKGNEKLFF	-	-	TRBJ1-4	TRBV5-1
TGTGCCAGCAGTACAACTAGCGGGAGGGCCGGTGAGCAGTACTTC	CASSTTSGRAGEQYF	-	TRBD2	TRBJ2-7	TRBV6-5
TGTGCCAGCAGACCCCTAGCTCGCGCTGAGCAGTTCTTC	CASRPLARAEQFF	-	-	TRBJ2-1	TRBV3-1/TRBV3-2
TGTGCCTGGAGTGACAATGAGCAGTTCTTC	CAWSDNEQFF	-	-	TRBJ2-1	TRBV30
TGCGCCAGCAGCTTGGGCGTGGGAACCGGGGAGACCCAGTACTTC	CASSLGVGTGETQYF	once	-	TRBJ2-5	TRBV5-1
TGTGCCAGCAGTTCCCCAGGGACAGGGCGGAATGAGCAGTTCTTC	CASSSPGTGRNEQFF	-	TRBD1	TRBJ2-1	TRBV28
TGTGCCAGCTCACCTCCGATACAGGTAACGGCACCCTACGAGCAGTACTTC	CASSPPIQVTAPYEQYF	-	-	TRBJ2-7	TRBV18
TGTGCCAGTAGCTTGGACCCTGTAAAACCCTACGAGCAGTACTTC	CASSLDPVKPYEQYF	-	-	TRBJ2-7	TRBV19
TGTGCCTCAAGAGGAGGGGGCTACGGAAACACCATATATTTT	CASRGGGYGNTIYF	-	TRBD1	TRBJ1-3	TRBV30
TGTGCCAGCAGTTTACTCCCCGGTGGAGCCATAAATCAGCCCCAGCATTTT	CASSLLPGGAINQPQHF	-	-	TRBJ1-5	TRBV27
TGTGCCACTCGCGGGAGTATAGCGGGAGGGTACGAGCAGTACTTC	CATRGSIAGGYEQYF	-	TRBD2	TRBJ2-7	TRBV7-9
TGTGCCAGCAGTGAAGTGGGGACAAAAGAGACCCAGTACTTC	CASSEVGTKETQYF	-	-	TRBJ2-5	TRBV2